These T cell receptor beta chains were read from a single sample in a study of PD-1 blockade in classical Hodgkin lymphoma. The repertoire was sequenced with immunoSEQ multiplex PCR; TCRdb's copy has only in-frame clones and lacks some. The profile shows tens of thousands of clones, more than 65% of them singletons. Source: peripheral blood mononuclear cells (PBMCs), taken before the fourth cycle of nivolumab. Source of these receptors: a human donor with classical Hodgkin lymphoma. Each CDR3 is given with its conserved first and last residue. D genes are given only for firm matches. Expanded clones are given a class, and other clones once, few, many or no size at all.

CDR3aa: CASSELAGTPTDTQYF
CDR3nt: TGTGCCAGCAGTGAACTGGCAGGGACCCCCACAGATACGCAGTATTTT
v_gene: TRBV6-1
d_gene: -
abundance: -
len: 16
j_gene: TRBJ2-3

CDR3aa: CASQGTNTEAFF
CDR3nt: TGTGCCAGCCAGGGAACGAACACTGAAGCTTTCTTT
v_gene: TRBV6-1
d_gene: -
abundance: once
len: 12
j_gene: TRBJ1-1

CDR3aa: CARELAGPLVAEQFF
CDR3nt: TGTGCCAGGGAACTAGCGGGACCCCTTGTAGCTGAGCAGTTCTTC
v_gene: TRBV19
d_gene: TRBD2
abundance: -
len: 15
j_gene: TRBJ2-1

CDR3aa: CASSLFSGAGELFF
CDR3nt: TGTGCCAGCAGCTTATTTTCAGGGGCCGGGGAGCTGTTTTTT
v_gene: TRBV7-2
d_gene: -
abundance: -
len: 14
j_gene: TRBJ2-2

CDR3aa: CASSTTGGRADTQYF
CDR3nt: TGTGCCAGCAGTACGACAGGGGGCAGAGCAGATACGCAGTATTTT
v_gene: TRBV28
d_gene: TRBD1
abundance: -
len: 15
j_gene: TRBJ2-3

CDR3aa: CSAEPGGRQRPQHF
CDR3nt: TGCAGCGCCGAACCAGGGGGCCGCCAACGGCCCCAGCATTTT
v_gene: TRBV29-1
d_gene: TRBD1
abundance: medium-sized
len: 14
j_gene: TRBJ1-5

CDR3aa: CASSQDPTTAGRNTQYF
CDR3nt: TGCGCCAGCAGCCAAGATCCGACTACCGCAGGGAGGAATACGCAGTATTTT
v_gene: TRBV4-3
d_gene: -
abundance: large
len: 17
j_gene: TRBJ2-3

CDR3aa: CATVPANTGELFF
CDR3nt: TGTGCCACTGTGCCGGCGAACACCGGGGAGCTGTTTTTT
v_gene: TRBV6-5
d_gene: -
abundance: -
len: 13
j_gene: TRBJ2-2

CDR3aa: CASRGRRASTYNEQFF
CDR3nt: TGCGCCAGCAGGGGGCGGCGGGCGTCGACCTACAATGAGCAGTTCTTC
v_gene: TRBV10-2
d_gene: -
abundance: -
len: 16
j_gene: TRBJ2-1

CDR3aa: CASSSRDSEETQYF
CDR3nt: TGTGCCAGCAGCTCCCGGGACAGCGAAGAGACCCAGTACTTC
v_gene: TRBV11-3
d_gene: TRBD1
abundance: -
len: 14
j_gene: TRBJ2-5

CDR3aa: CASSLDPSGGVGTQYF
CDR3nt: TGTGCCAGCAGCTTAGACCCTAGCGGGGGGGTCGGGACCCAGTACTTC
v_gene: TRBV11-2
d_gene: TRBD2
abundance: -
len: 16
j_gene: TRBJ2-5

CDR3aa: CASSIGRTANYGYTF
CDR3nt: TGTGCCAGTAGTATAGGTCGGACTGCTAACTATGGCTACACCTTC
v_gene: TRBV19
d_gene: -
abundance: -
len: 15
j_gene: TRBJ1-2

CDR3aa: CSVERAAQETQYF
CDR3nt: TGCAGCGTTGAACGGGCAGCTCAAGAGACCCAGTACTTC
v_gene: TRBV29-1
d_gene: -
abundance: -
len: 13
j_gene: TRBJ2-5

CDR3aa: CASYRWGEAYEQYF
CDR3nt: TGTGCCAGCTACCGATGGGGGGAGGCCTACGAGCAGTACTTC
v_gene: TRBV5-4
d_gene: -
abundance: -
len: 14
j_gene: TRBJ2-7

CDR3aa: CASSRDRNYEQYF
CDR3nt: TGTGCCAGCAGTCGCGACAGAAACTACGAGCAGTACTTC
v_gene: TRBV4-2
d_gene: -
abundance: -
len: 13
j_gene: TRBJ2-7

CDR3aa: CASSEALGGGANTGELFF
CDR3nt: TGTGCCAGCAGTGAAGCATTGGGCGGCGGGGCGAACACCGGGGAGCTGTTTTTT
v_gene: TRBV6-1
d_gene: -
abundance: -
len: 18
j_gene: TRBJ2-2

CDR3aa: CAISESFRGTEAFF
CDR3nt: TGTGCCATCAGTGAGTCCTTCAGGGGGACTGAAGCTTTCTTT
v_gene: TRBV10-3
d_gene: TRBD1
abundance: -
len: 14
j_gene: TRBJ1-1

CDR3aa: CASSSPIVYEQYF
CDR3nt: TGTGCCAGCAGCTCCCCAATCGTCTACGAGCAGTACTTC
v_gene: TRBV7-2
d_gene: -
abundance: -
len: 13
j_gene: TRBJ2-7

CDR3aa: CASSQALGTSGALRKYF
CDR3nt: TGTGCCAGCAGCCAAGCTCTAGGGACTAGCGGGGCGCTAAGAAAGTATTTT
v_gene: TRBV4-2
d_gene: TRBD2
abundance: once
len: 17
j_gene: TRBJ2-3

CDR3aa: CASRGTGGGSNQPQHF
CDR3nt: TGTGCCAGCAGAGGGACAGGGGGTGGGAGCAATCAGCCCCAGCATTTT
v_gene: TRBV2
d_gene: TRBD1
abundance: medium-sized
len: 16
j_gene: TRBJ1-5

CDR3aa: CASSSGVSTDTQYF
CDR3nt: TGTGCCAGCAGCTCAGGGGTTAGCACAGATACGCAGTATTTT
v_gene: TRBV11-3
d_gene: -
abundance: -
len: 14
j_gene: TRBJ2-3

CDR3aa: CASSFPAGAKNIQYF
CDR3nt: TGTGCCAGCAGTTTTCCGGCGGGGGCCAAAAACATTCAGTACTTC
v_gene: TRBV27
d_gene: -
abundance: -
len: 15
j_gene: TRBJ2-4

CDR3aa: CASSPPVERNTIYF
CDR3nt: TGTGCCAGCTCACCACCGGTTGAGAGAAACACCATATATTTT
v_gene: TRBV18
d_gene: -
abundance: -
len: 14
j_gene: TRBJ1-3

CDR3aa: CASSQVALDSRVSYGYTF
CDR3nt: TGCGCCAGCAGCCAAGTTGCGTTGGACAGCCGGGTGAGCTATGGCTACACCTTC
v_gene: TRBV4-3
d_gene: -
abundance: -
len: 18
j_gene: TRBJ1-2

CDR3aa: CASSLARGTQETQYF
CDR3nt: TGTGCCAGCAGCTTAGCTCGCGGTACACAAGAGACCCAGTACTTC
v_gene: TRBV7-9
d_gene: -
abundance: once
len: 15
j_gene: TRBJ2-5

CDR3aa: CASSSDRALSGNTIYF
CDR3nt: TGTGCCAGCAGCTCCGACAGAGCTCTCTCTGGAAACACCATATATTTT
v_gene: TRBV5-6
d_gene: -
abundance: -
len: 16
j_gene: TRBJ1-3

CDR3aa: CASSRGAGTGGETQYF
CDR3nt: TGCGCCAGCAGCCGAGGTGCCGGGACAGGGGGAGAGACCCAGTACTTC
v_gene: TRBV4-1
d_gene: TRBD1
abundance: -
len: 16
j_gene: TRBJ2-5

CDR3aa: CASRPGTINGNTIYF
CDR3nt: TGTGCCAGCAGACCCGGGACAATCAATGGAAACACCATATATTTT
v_gene: TRBV5-6
d_gene: -
abundance: -
len: 15
j_gene: TRBJ1-3

CDR3aa: CASSQATGGGDGYTF
CDR3nt: TGTGCCAGCAGCCAAGCAACAGGGGGCGGAGATGGCTACACCTTC
v_gene: TRBV5-4
d_gene: TRBD1
abundance: -
len: 15
j_gene: TRBJ1-2

CDR3aa: CAGSDSGANVLTF
CDR3nt: TGTGCCGGCAGTGACTCTGGGGCCAACGTCCTGACTTTC
v_gene: TRBV28
d_gene: -
abundance: -
len: 13
j_gene: TRBJ2-6

CDR3aa: CASSDDRLLNQPQHF
CDR3nt: TGTGCCAGCAGTGATGACAGGCTTCTCAATCAGCCCCAGCATTTT
v_gene: TRBV6-1
d_gene: -
abundance: once
len: 15
j_gene: TRBJ1-5

CDR3aa: CASSPDRDRGQYF
CDR3nt: TGTGCCAGCAGCCCGGACAGAGACCGAGGGCAGTACTTC
v_gene: TRBV7-2
d_gene: -
abundance: -
len: 13
j_gene: TRBJ2-7

CDR3aa: CASSIRASAEAFF
CDR3nt: TGTGCCAGTAGTATAAGAGCATCCGCTGAAGCTTTCTTT
v_gene: TRBV19
d_gene: -
abundance: -
len: 13
j_gene: TRBJ1-1

CDR3aa: CASSPGQGNQPQHF
CDR3nt: TGTGCCAGCAGCCCGGGACAGGGAAATCAGCCCCAGCATTTT
v_gene: TRBV7-1
d_gene: TRBD1
abundance: -
len: 14
j_gene: TRBJ1-5

CDR3aa: CASSAAGTNQETQYF
CDR3nt: TGTGCCAGCAGCGCGGCCGGGACTAACCAAGAGACCCAGTACTTC
v_gene: TRBV13
d_gene: TRBD2
abundance: -
len: 15
j_gene: TRBJ2-5

CDR3aa: CASSRQGRSAGELFF
CDR3nt: TGTGCCAGCAGCCGACAGGGACGTTCGGCCGGGGAGCTGTTTTTT
v_gene: TRBV7-9
d_gene: TRBD1
abundance: -
len: 15
j_gene: TRBJ2-2

CDR3aa: CASSLDSREKLFF
CDR3nt: TGTGCCAGCAGCTTAGATTCAAGGGAAAAACTGTTTTTT
v_gene: TRBV7-2
d_gene: -
abundance: -
len: 13
j_gene: TRBJ1-4

CDR3aa: CASRGDIGGEKLFF
CDR3nt: TGTGCCAGCAGGGGGGACATTGGGGGTGAAAAACTGTTTTTT
v_gene: TRBV6-5
d_gene: -
abundance: -
len: 14
j_gene: TRBJ1-4

CDR3aa: CASSDGDGGTEAFF
CDR3nt: TGTGCCAGCAGTGACGGGGACGGCGGCACTGAAGCTTTCTTT
v_gene: TRBV6-1
d_gene: -
abundance: once
len: 14
j_gene: TRBJ1-1

CDR3aa: CASSLESGGRAFF
CDR3nt: TGTGCCAGCAGCTTAGAGAGTGGGGGGCGTGCTTTCTTT
v_gene: TRBV11-2
d_gene: -
abundance: -
len: 13
j_gene: TRBJ1-1

CDR3aa: CASIQFPVETQYF
CDR3nt: TGTGCCAGCATCCAATTCCCGGTCGAGACCCAGTACTTC
v_gene: TRBV5-6
d_gene: -
abundance: -
len: 13
j_gene: TRBJ2-5

CDR3aa: CASSHRTGTTYEQYF
CDR3nt: TGTGCCAGCAGCCACCGAACAGGGACCACCTACGAGCAGTACTTC
v_gene: TRBV4-2
d_gene: -
abundance: -
len: 15
j_gene: TRBJ2-7

CDR3aa: CASSMTEDTGELFF
CDR3nt: TGTGCCAGTAGTATGACAGAAGACACCGGGGAGCTGTTTTTT
v_gene: TRBV19
d_gene: -
abundance: once
len: 14
j_gene: TRBJ2-2

CDR3aa: CATLDSHNYGYTF
CDR3nt: TGTGCCACCCTAGACAGTCATAACTATGGCTACACCTTC
v_gene: TRBV6-6
d_gene: -
abundance: -
len: 13
j_gene: TRBJ1-2

CDR3aa: CSGMDSPADTQYF
CDR3nt: TGCAGCGGTATGGACAGCCCCGCCGATACGCAGTATTTT
v_gene: TRBV29-1
d_gene: -
abundance: -
len: 13
j_gene: TRBJ2-3

CDR3aa: CASSQEDRIGEKLFF
CDR3nt: TGCGCCAGCAGCCAAGAGGACAGAATAGGTGAAAAACTGTTTTTT
v_gene: TRBV4-3
d_gene: -
abundance: once
len: 15
j_gene: TRBJ1-4

CDR3aa: CASNPGLAGALPSGTDTQYF
CDR3nt: TGTGCCAGCAACCCAGGACTAGCGGGGGCCCTCCCGTCTGGCACAGATACGCAGTATTTT
v_gene: TRBV2
d_gene: TRBD2
abundance: -
len: 20
j_gene: TRBJ2-3

CDR3aa: CASSIFQGVNNEQFF
CDR3nt: TGTGCCAGTAGTATTTTTCAGGGGGTAAACAATGAGCAGTTCTTC
v_gene: TRBV19
d_gene: TRBD1
abundance: -
len: 15
j_gene: TRBJ2-1

CDR3aa: CASSLPLGLGGVGETQYF
CDR3nt: TGTGCCAGCAGTTTACCCTTGGGCCTTGGGGGGGTCGGAGAGACCCAGTACTTC
v_gene: TRBV28
d_gene: TRBD2
abundance: -
len: 18
j_gene: TRBJ2-5